This T cell receptor (beta chain) is from a study of T cell changes during pregnancy in multiple sclerosis. This CDR3 contains 14 residues. Unmatched junction bases numbered 6, after V lost 6 bases and J lost 5 bases. The germline gives CDR1 WSHSY, CDR2 SAAADI. TCRdb's table, derived via immunoSEQ multiplex PCR, lists solely in-frame clones and lacks some. The sample gives some 80,000 clones, 90% to 95% of which show up once; 0.9% to 1.2% is in the top ten. This receptor was taken from a female donor with multiple sclerosis, enrolled in a pregnancy study. The chain links TRBV10-2 to TRBJ1-4, with TRBD1 matching over 7 bases. This material consisted of peripheral blood, taken in the first trimester of pregnancy. The CDR3 bases are TGCGCCAGCAGCCCCTCAGGGGGGAATGAAAAACTGTTTTTT. Translation gives CASSPSGGNEKLFF.